These T cell receptor beta chains were read from a single sample in a study of cytomegalovirus exposure and HLA in healthy donors. Assay used: immunoSEQ multiplex PCR; TCRdb lists only in-frame clones, some missing. The table has around 300,000 clones, roughly 86% seen once; the top ten hold 0.9% to 1%. The sample consisted of PBMCs. Receptors were obtained from a man aged 30 to 45 in good health and CMV-seronegative. Each CDR3 is given with its conserved first and last residue. Each record gives: D gene, V gene, clone size, J gene, CDR3 DNA, CDR3 protein. D genes are given only for firm matches. Only part of the rows carry a size: once, few, many, or a class if the clone is expanded.

TRBD1	TRBV4-1	NA	TRBJ1-2	TGCGCCAGCAGCCAAAGACAGGGGGCTTCCTATGGCTACACCTTC	CASSQRQGASYGYTF
TRBD1	TRBV10-2	NA	TRBJ1-5	TGCGCCAGCAGTAGACAGGGTGGCAATCAGCCCCAGCATTTT	CASSRQGGNQPQHF
TRBD1	TRBV7-9	NA	TRBJ1-2	TGTGCCAGCAGTGCAACCGGGACAGGTCCTAGGGGCCTCTATGGCTACACCTTC	CASSATGTGPRGLYGYTF
TRBD2	TRBV7-9	NA	TRBJ2-3	TGTGCCAGCAGCTTCTTCCGGACTAGCGGAACCACAGATACGCAGTATTTT	CASSFFRTSGTTDTQYF
NA	TRBV4-1	NA	TRBJ1-4	TGCGCCAGCAGCCAAGATTCGGTTAGTGATGCTGAAAAACTGTTTTTT	CASSQDSVSDAEKLFF
TRBD1	TRBV7-9	NA	TRBJ1-6	TGTGCCAGCAGCTCCGGACAGGGCCAATCACCCCTCCACTTT	CASSSGQGQSPLHF
NA	TRBV4-1	NA	TRBJ1-6	TGCGCCAGCAGCCAACTAGCCGGACCGGACAATTCACCCCTCCACTTT	CASSQLAGPDNSPLHF
TRBD1	TRBV5-6	NA	TRBJ1-5	TGTGCCAGCAGCTACAGGACAGGGGGGTACAATCAGCCCCAGCATTTT	CASSYRTGGYNQPQHF
TRBD1	TRBV12-5	NA	TRBJ1-1	TGTGCTAGTGGTTTGGTTTCCGGGACAGTGAACACTGAAGCTTTCTTT	CASGLVSGTVNTEAFF
NA	TRBV7-9	NA	TRBJ1-2	TGTGCCAGCGGCTCCGGTTGGGAGAATAACTATGGCTACACCTTC	CASGSGWENNYGYTF
NA	TRBV2	NA	TRBJ1-2	TGTGCCAGCCGTAGGCAGGTTAACTATGGCTACACCTTC	CASRRQVNYGYTF
NA	TRBV4-3	NA	TRBJ1-3	TGCGCCAGCAGCCAAGACAGTTACTATTCTGGAAACACCATATATTTT	CASSQDSYYSGNTIYF
NA	TRBV20-1	NA	TRBJ2-1	TGCAGTGCTTATAACTATGAGCAGTTCTTC	CSAYNYEQFF
TRBD1	TRBV28	NA	TRBJ1-2	TGTGCCAGCAGTTTAACCCGGGACAGCTATGGCTACACCTTC	CASSLTRDSYGYTF
TRBD2	TRBV5-6	NA	TRBJ2-1	TGTGCCAGCAGCTACGCTAGCGGGGGGGCCGTGAGTGAGCAGTTCTTC	CASSYASGGAVSEQFF
NA	TRBV2	NA	TRBJ1-2	TGTGCCAGCAGTGTTTTCGACAGCTACTATGGCTACACCTTC	CASSVFDSYYGYTF
TRBD2	TRBV27	NA	TRBJ2-3	TGTGCCAGCATCAACTCGGGACTAGCGGGGGGCACAGATACGCAGTATTTT	CASINSGLAGGTDTQYF
TRBD1	TRBV2	once	TRBJ2-5	TGTGCCAGCACGCCGCGGGGGACAGGGCAAGAGACCCAGTACTTC	CASTPRGTGQETQYF
NA	TRBV27	NA	TRBJ2-4	TGTGCCAGCAGCGACAGACCCGGAGCCAAAAACATTCAGTACTTC	CASSDRPGAKNIQYF
NA	TRBV18	NA	TRBJ2-5	TGTGCCAGCTCACCACTTCCCGGCCAAGAGACCCAGTACTTC	CASSPLPGQETQYF
TRBD1	TRBV6-1	NA	TRBJ1-3	TGTGCCAGCTCGTGGGGGCAGGGGGCTGGAAACACCATATATTTT	CASSWGQGAGNTIYF
TRBD1	TRBV9	once	TRBJ1-2	TGTGCCAGCAGCGTCCCGGGACAGGGCGTCTATGGCTACACCTTC	CASSVPGQGVYGYTF
NA	TRBV10-3	NA	TRBJ1-2	TGTGCCATCAGTGAGTCAGGGGTGAACTATGGCTACACCTTC	CAISESGVNYGYTF
NA	TRBV4-1	NA	TRBJ2-3	TGCGCCAGCAGCCAAGATAGGCGGCTTAATTTT	CASSQDRRLNF
NA	TRBV5-6	NA	TRBJ2-4	TGTGCCAGCAGCTTGACTGGGCTAGCCAAAAACATTCAGTACTTC	CASSLTGLAKNIQYF
NA	TRBV11-1	NA	TRBJ2-7	TGTGCCAGCAGCCTCCCGGGAAGCTCCTACGAGCAGTACTTC	CASSLPGSSYEQYF
NA	TRBV6-1	NA	TRBJ2-7	TGTGCCAGCAGGCGAAACTACGAGCAGTACTTC	CASRRNYEQYF
NA	TRBV6-5	NA	TRBJ2-7	TGCGCCAGCGGCGGAGCTACCTACGGCCAGCAGTACTTC	CASGGATYGQQYF
NA	TRBV6-6	few	TRBJ1-5	TGTGCCAGCAGGTCTTTCAGCAATCAGCCCCAGCATTTT	CASRSFSNQPQHF
NA	TRBV6-5	NA	TRBJ1-2	TGTGCCAGCAGTTACTCAGGGCCCGGGGACTATGACTACACCTTC	CASSYSGPGDYDYTF
TRBD1	TRBV6-5	few	TRBJ1-2	TGTGCCAGCGGCCGGGACAGGGGGCAAGGTACCTTC	CASGRDRGQGTF
NA	TRBV6-1	few	TRBJ1-5	TGTGCCAGCAGTGAAGAGGCAGGTGGTCATCAGCCCCAGCATTTT	CASSEEAGGHQPQHF
TRBD2	TRBV7-7	NA	TRBJ2-2	TGTGCCAGCAGCTTATTAATTTCAAGCGGGGGACCTACCGGGGAGCTGTTTTTT	CASSLLISSGGPTGELFF
TRBD1	TRBV6-6	NA	TRBJ1-1	TGTGCCAGCACCCAGGGACAGTTGAACACTGAAGCTTTCTTT	CASTQGQLNTEAFF
NA	TRBV2	once	TRBJ1-1	TGTGCCAGCAGAGCTTCCCCCATCCCTTTTGAGGCTTTCTTT	CASRASPIPFEAFF
TRBD1	TRBV19	NA	TRBJ2-6	TGTGCCAGTAGTTGGGGACAGGGAAGGTCTGGGGCCAACGTCCTGACTTTC	CASSWGQGRSGANVLTF
NA	TRBV7-8	NA	TRBJ2-7	TGTGCCAGCAGCTCACTAGGTTTAGTGGGGGGGCCCTACGAGCAGTACTTC	CASSSLGLVGGPYEQYF
TRBD1	TRBV19	NA	TRBJ2-7	TGTGCCACCCGACAGGGCTCCTACGAGCAGTACTTC	CATRQGSYEQYF
TRBD2	TRBV19	NA	TRBJ2-3	TGTGCCAGTAGTCGTACTAGCGGTCCTAGCACAGATACGCAGTATTTT	CASSRTSGPSTDTQYF
NA	TRBV6-1	NA	TRBJ2-5	TGTGCCAGCAGTGACGGGGGTACGGAGACCCAGTACTTC	CASSDGGTETQYF
NA	TRBV27	NA	TRBJ1-2	TGTGCCAGCAGTCTCGACCCCGACCGGGGGAACTATGAGGGCTACACCTTC	CASSLDPDRGNYEGYTF
NA	TRBV19	NA	TRBJ2-2	TGTGCCAGTAGTATCTTACAGGGATGGGAAGACGGGGAGCTGTTTTTT	CASSILQGWEDGELFF
NA	TRBV5-4	NA	TRBJ1-1	TGTGCCAGCAGCGAAACGGACACGAACACTGAAGCTTTCTTT	CASSETDTNTEAFF
NA	TRBV5-1	NA	TRBJ1-1	TGCGCCAGCAGCTTGGGCAGGGGCTACACTGAAGCTTTCTTT	CASSLGRGYTEAFF
NA	TRBV6-1	NA	TRBJ2-7	TGTGCCAGCAGTGGACTGGGCGAGCAGTACTTC	CASSGLGEQYF
NA	TRBV7-9	NA	TRBJ2-1	TGTGCCAGCAGCGGAAGCCGGGACATTTACAATGAGCAGTTCTTC	CASSGSRDIYNEQFF
NA	TRBV19	NA	TRBJ2-5	TGTGCCAGTACCCCAAGGGGCAGGGGAGAGACCCAGTACTTC	CASTPRGRGETQYF
NA	TRBV10-3	NA	TRBJ1-4	TGTGCCATCAGTCAGGGCCAATCTAATGAAAAACTGTTTTTT	CAISQGQSNEKLFF
NA	TRBV4-1	NA	TRBJ1-5	TGCGCCAGCAGCCGAGCCCAGGGTTCTGTTCAGCCCCAGCATTTT	CASSRAQGSVQPQHF
TRBD1	TRBV5-1	NA	TRBJ1-4	TGCGCCAGCAGCTCCCCCCCGACCGGGACAGGCTCAAATGAAAAACTGTTTTTT	CASSSPPTGTGSNEKLFF